These 2 T cell receptor beta chains came from one sample sequenced in a study of blood T cell repertoires in COVID-19. The method was immunoSEQ multiplex PCR; TCRdb's version includes in-frame clones alone and lacks a portion of them. This sample carries around 160,000 clones, roughly four fifths of them seen once, and the ten largest clones take around a fifth. Material for sequencing was peripheral blood. These receptors were taken from an elderly woman with acute or convalescent COVID-19.

The sample holds one count of this clone. The chain is built from TRBV24-1 and TRBJ2-5; 11 nucleotides agree with TRBD2. Germline CDR1 is KGHDR and CDR2 is SFDVKD. CDR3 length: 16 amino acids. The V and J ends lost 3 bases and 3 bases, in that order; junction bases with no gene match: 5. This chain's CDR3 is CATSDRIAGGKETQYF. DNA for the CDR3: TGTGCCACCAGTGATCGAATAGCGGGGGGGAAAGAGACCCAGTACTTC.

V usage is TRBV5-1 and J usage is TRBJ2-3; TRBD2 agrees at 7 bases. This CDR3 comprises 15 residues. From germline, CDR1 is SGHRS and CDR2 YFSETQ. V trimming: 0 bases; J trimming: 6 bases; junction bases outside the gene matches: 7. CDR3 loop: CASSLAAGVGDTQYF. CDR3 in DNA: TGCGCCAGCAGCTTGGCGGCGGGAGTGGGGGATACGCAGTATTTT.